These 31 T cell receptor beta chains share one sample of origin, sequenced in a study of tumor-infiltrating lymphocytes in oesophageal squamous cell carcinoma (dated by TCRdb to the mid-2010s). Libraries were constructed by PCR. The listed sequencing device is Illumina HiSeq 2000. TCRdb reprocessing: public reads trimmed at Q25 with fastp, clones called with MiXCR, in-frame beta chains kept. Rows matching on CDR3 protein sequence are summarized as one entry with the most common DNA and genes. This sample is represented by fewer than 20,000 distinct CDR3 sequences; about 40% of them were singletons. The ten largest account for under 35% of the sample. The source material was esophageal tumor tissue. The receptors here all came from a male donor with esophageal squamous cell carcinoma.

The chain links TRBV10-2 to TRBJ2-5; 8 bases align to TRBD2. The J call may not be correct, given that the DNA end is closer to TRBJ2-1. CDR1 is WSHSY, CDR2 SAAADI, per germline. This CDR3 contains 15 residues. The CDR3 region is CASSVVAGFYNEQFF. In DNA form, the CDR3 reads TGCGCCAGCAGTGTGGTAGCGGGATTCTACAATGAGCAGTTCTTC.

Notes on this clonotype: One end of the junction varies from germline; a read error may be responsible. V usage is TRBV7-6 and J usage is TRBJ2-5; no clear D gene. Germline CDR1 is SGHVS and CDR2 is FNYEAQ. This CDR3 has 13 residues. CDR3 in amino acids: CASSQTPRETQYF. Written as DNA, the CDR3 is TGTGCTAGCAGCCAAACCCCGAGAGAGACCCAGTACTTC.

This clonotype was observed at least ten times. The chain carries TRBV6-1 and TRBJ2-7, with D maybe TRBD1 (5 bases). Trimming stripped 6 bases from V and 2 bases from J, with 14 bases between. Germline V gene sequence: CDR1 MNHNS, CDR2 SASEGT. The CDR3 consists of 14 residues. CDR3 sequence reads: CASSRAQGTYEQYF. The CDR3 DNA follows: TGTGCCAGCAGCCGGGCCCAGGGAACCTACGAGCAGTACTTC.

This clonotype occurred many times. DNA of the CDR3: TGTGCCAGCTCTGCGGACAGGGGAAGTACTGAAGCTTTCTTT. Protein: CASSADRGSTEAFF. The chain is built from TRBV18 and TRBJ1-1; 9 bases match TRBD1. J lost 5 bases, V lost 6 bases, and 7 bases had no gene match. The CDR3 has 14 amino acids. CDR1 is KGHSH, CDR2 LQKENI, per germline.

The chain links TRBV7-3 to TRBJ2-1; 16 nucleotides match TRBD2. The CDR3 covers 21 residues. Germline CDR1 reads SGHTA; CDR2 reads FQGTGA. With V trimmed by 2 bases and J by 4 bases, 14 bases remained unmatched. CDR3 residues: CASSLLPPGLAGGRGYNEQFF. The CDR3, as DNA: TGTGCCAGCAGCTTACTACCCCCGGGACTAGCGGGGGGGAGGGGATACAATGAGCAGTTCTTC.

V usage is TRBV28 and J usage is TRBJ2-7; D is perhaps TRBD1 or TRBD2 (6 bases each). V lost 8 bases and J 4 bases, leaving 12 bases between the germline ends. The germline CDR1 and CDR2 sequences are MDHEN and SYDVKM. The CDR3 length is 12 residues. As DNA, the CDR3 is TGTGCCAGCGAGGAGGGGGGTTACGAGCAGTACTTC. Translating gives CASEEGGYEQYF.

This clonotype is medium-sized (0.01 to 0.1%) in the sample. The rearrangement joins TRBV7-6 to TRBJ2-5, with TRBD2 matching 10 bases. Germline values: CDR1 SGHVS, CDR2 FNYEAQ. This CDR3 is built from 14 residues. The trim removed 5 bases at V and 4 bases at J, leaving 4 bases unmatched. The CDR3 DNA sequence: TGTGCCAGCAGCCCCAGCGGGGGGGGAGAGACCCAGTACTTC. It encodes CASSPSGGGETQYF.

The chain uses TRBV7-8 and TRBJ2-3, with D hard to call. Near its end, the DNA agrees better with TRBJ2-1, so the J call may be wrong. The CDR3 spans 15 residues. CDR1 and CDR2 from the germline V gene are SGHVS and FQNEAQ. The CDR3: CASSYRQSSYNEQFF. The CDR3, as DNA: TGTGCCAGCAGCTACAGACAAAGCTCCTACAATGAGCAGTTCTTC.

This clonotype has a handful of counts. The chain carries TRBV6-1 and TRBJ2-6; TRBD1 is a possible D gene (6 bases). CDR1 is MNHNS and CDR2 is SASEGT in the germline V gene. This CDR3 has 15 amino acids. V lost 6 bases to trimming and J lost 1 base, with 10 bases between them. The CDR3 DNA reads TGTGCCAGCAGATTAGGGGGTTCTGGGGCCAACGTCCTGACTTTC. It specifies CASRLGGSGANVLTF.

This clonotype appeared a few times. The gene calls are TRBV9 and TRBJ2-5; TRBD2 matches 7 bases. The DNA end is more similar to TRBJ2-1, so the J call may be wrong. Germline V gene data show CDR1 as SGDLS and CDR2 as YYNGEE. CDR3 length equals 13 residues. The CDR3 reads CASSVGLAYEQFF. The CDR3 bases are TGTGCCAGCAGCGTAGGACTAGCCTATGAGCAGTTCTTC.

Many counts were recorded for this clonotype. The chain has TRBV11-2 and TRBJ1-2, with D uncertain. The CDR3 totals 15 residues. V dropped 5 bases and J dropped 6 bases, with 19 bases sitting between them. CDR1 is SGHAT, CDR2 FQNNGV, per germline. The CDR3, as DNA: TGTGCCAGCAGCAGCCCTCTGAGGGCAAAGGATGGCTACACCTTC. This gives the protein CASSSPLRAKDGYTF. Drawing the rest from reference TRBV11-2 and TRBJ1-2, the complete variable domain is EAGVAQSPRYKIIEKRQSVAFWCNPISGHATLYWYQQILGQGPKLLIQFQNNGVVDDSQLPKDRFSAERLKGVDSTLKIQPAKLEDSAVYLCASSSPLRAKDGYTFGSGTRLTVV.

Regarding this clonotype: The CDR3 does not end in the conserved phenylalanine or tryptophan, so this is likely a read error. No DNA is shown, since the ends of the CDR3 on it are uncertain; the CDR3 is the one TCRdb lists. This chain joins TRBV7-6 and TRBJ2-4; TRBD1, the D gene given by the table, was not confirmed from the DNA. The CDR3 numbers 8 amino acids, ends counted. Germline loops: CDR1 SGHVS, CDR2 FNYEAQ. CDR3 region: CASSLGSG.

This chain joins TRBV6-6 and TRBJ2-5, with D possibly being TRBD1 (6 bases). V dropped 6 bases and J dropped 5 bases, with 13 bases sitting between them. Germline CDR1 and CDR2: MNHNY and SVGAGI (reference sequence). The CDR3 is 13 residues long. The CDR3 DNA reads as TGTGCCAGCAGCCTTACAGGGATCGAGACCCAGTACTTC. It specifies CASSLTGIETQYF.

A remark on this clonotype: Since the CDR3 does not end with the conserved phenylalanine or tryptophan, this likely comes from a read error. In nucleotides, the CDR3 is TGTGCCAGCAGTTTGTACGCGGGAGACTCCTACAATGAGCAGTTCTCA. Translation gives CASSLYAGDSYNEQFS. The chain joins TRBV27 to TRBJ2-5; TRBD2 matches 7 bases. The DNA end favors TRBJ2-1, so the J call may be wrong. Germline V gene data show CDR1 as MNHEY and CDR2 as SMNVEV (reference sequence). The CDR3 is made up of 16 amino acids.

The J gene is TRBJ1-5, the V gene TRBV19; tentatively, D is TRBD1 (5 bases). Deletions cut 3 bases from V and 6 bases from J, with 15 bases between. Germline-derived CDR1 and CDR2 are LNHDA and SQIVND (reference sequence). The CDR3 totals 15 residues. The CDR3 coding sequence is TGTGCCAGTAGTATTGGGGGGGGGAAAACTCAGCCCCAGCATTTT. It codes for CASSIGGGKTQPQHF. Using reference TRBV19 and TRBJ1-5 for the parts outside the CDR3, the full variable domain is DGGITQSPKYLFRKEGQNVTLSCEQNLNHDAMYWYRQDPGQGLRLIYYSQIVNDFQKGDIAEGYSVSREKKESFPLTVTSAQKNPTAFYLCASSIGGGKTQPQHFGDGTRLSIL.

The chain combines TRBV18 with TRBJ2-1, with 10 nucleotides matching TRBD1. V was pared by 4 bases and J by 7 bases, with 7 bases of the junction left unmatched. The CDR3 has 15 amino acids. Germline assignment: CDR1 KGHSH and CDR2 LQKENI. CDR3 nucleotide sequence: TGTGCCAGCTCACATGGGGACAGGGGTCTTAATGAGCAGTTCTTC. This codes for CASSHGDRGLNEQFF.

V and J are TRBV24-1 and TRBJ2-5, with D possibly being TRBD2 (5 bases). This CDR3 spans 16 amino acids. The germline gives CDR1 KGHDR, CDR2 SFDVKD. Trimming left V 4 bases short and J 4 bases short, with 18 bases between. The CDR3 sequence is CATSDRSGGASETQYF. CDR3 sequence (DNA): TGTGCCACCAGTGACCGCAGCGGAGGAGCTTCAGAGACCCAGTACTTC.

This sequence joins TRBV7-3 and TRBJ2-3; D possibly corresponds to TRBD2 (5 bases). Between the trimmed V and J ends, which lost 2 bases and 4 bases, there was a span of 13 bases. The CDR3 runs to 15 residues. Per the germline V gene, CDR1 is SGHTA and CDR2 is FQGTGA. The CDR3 DNA reads TGTGCCAGCAGCTTAGTGGGAGCACACGCAGATACGCAGTATTTT. Translation: CASSLVGAHADTQYF.

V is TRBV7-9 and J is TRBJ2-4, with 8 bases that match TRBD1. Germline trimming cut 6 bases from V and 2 bases from J; bases unmatched to any gene: 6. The CDR3 is 15 residues long. The germline gives CDR1 SEHNR, CDR2 FQNEAQ (reference sequence). The DNA of the CDR3 is TGTGCCAGCAGTCCAACAGGGGGGTCCAAAAACATTCAGTACTTC. Amino acids: CASSPTGGSKNIQYF.

This chain uses TRBV12-3 or TRBV12-4 with TRBJ2-3; the match to TRBD1 covers 9 bases. CDR3 size: 15 residues. V shed 6 bases, J shed 6 bases, and the junction held 10 bases outside the gene matches. The CDR3 sequence is CASSPIQGAVDTQYF. The CDR3 DNA reads as TGTGCCAGCAGCCCTATACAGGGGGCGGTTGATACGCAGTATTTT.

J is TRBJ2-1 and V is TRBV10-2; 7 bases fit TRBD1. The CDR3 covers 13 residues. Germline V lookup: CDR1 WSHSY, CDR2 SAAADI. Unmatched junction bases numbered 3, after V lost 8 bases and J lost 2 bases. CDR3 region: CASWTGPYNEQFF. Here the CDR3 DNA reads TGCGCCAGCTGGACAGGCCCCTACAATGAGCAGTTCTTC.

This clonotype was detected only a few times. This sequence joins TRBV7-2 and TRBJ2-7, with D unclear. From germline, CDR1 is SGHTA and CDR2 FQGNSA. V was cut by 1 base and J by 0 bases, with 7 bases left in between. The CDR3 length is 14 residues. CDR3 coding DNA: TGTGCCAGCAGCTTAGTCTGGTCCTCCTACGAGCAGTACTTC. Its translation is CASSLVWSSYEQYF.

This clonotype appeared a few times. This chain joins TRBV6-6 and TRBJ2-5; a possible D gene is TRBD1 (6 bases). Between the trimmed V and J ends, which lost 0 bases and 1 base, there was a span of 15 bases. This CDR3 is built from 17 residues. Per germline, CDR1 MNHNY and CDR2 SVGAGI (reference sequence). The DNA for the CDR3 is TGTGCCAGCAGTTACTCCACAGGGAGATGGGTCCAAGAGACCCAGTACTTC. Translation: CASSYSTGRWVQETQYF.

The J gene is TRBJ2-3, the V gene TRBV24-1; D not certain. Trimming removed 6 bases from V and 2 bases from J, with 20 bases in between. CDR1 is KGHDR, CDR2 SFDVKD, per germline. The CDR3 has 17 amino acids. The CDR3 DNA follows: TGTGCCACCAGTTGCCGAGTCTCTACCGAATTCACAGATACGCAGTATTTT. Its protein product is CATSCRVSTEFTDTQYF.

Turning to this clonotype: This may come from a read error, since a much larger clone is one base off. The chain recombines TRBV6-1 with TRBJ2-1; a weak D match, TRBD1 (6 bases). V was shortened by 2 bases and J by 10 bases, with 18 bases between the two germline ends. The CDR3 is 15 amino acids. Germline CDR1 is MNHNS and CDR2 is SASEGT. In nucleotides, the CDR3 is TGTGCCAGCAGTGAAAGGAGGACAGATAACTACGAGCAGTTCTTC. Translating gives CASSERRTDNYEQFF.

This clonotype was seen at least ten times. The chain combines TRBV7-3 with TRBJ2-7; 7 bases are shared with TRBD2. Germline V CDR1 and CDR2: SGHTA, FQGTGA. CDR3 size: 16 residues. The trim removed 5 bases at V and 7 bases at J, leaving 17 bases unmatched. CDR3 region: CASSHNAGARHNEQYF. CDR3 nucleotides: TGTGCCAGCAGCCACAACGCGGGAGCCCGACATAATGAGCAGTACTTC.

On this clonotype itself: Lacking the conserved final phenylalanine or tryptophan, this CDR3 likely reflects a read error. Because the CDR3's place on the DNA is in doubt, the DNA is left out and the CDR3 is given as listed by TCRdb. The V call is TRBV7-6, the J call TRBJ2-5; the table calls TRBD2, which could not be checked here. Germline assignment: CDR1 SGHVS and CDR2 FNYEAQ. The CDR3 numbers 18 amino acids, ends counted. The CDR3 spells CASSPRDLRAQETQYFGN.

This chain uses TRBV7-9 with TRBJ2-7; a possible D gene is TRBD1 (6 bases). Near its end, the DNA agrees better with TRBJ2-5, so the J call may be wrong. In germline, CDR1 is SEHNR, CDR2 FQNEAQ (reference sequence). This CDR3 is built from 16 residues. CDR3 DNA sequence: TGTGCCAGCAGCTTACTTATGGCCAGGGGATTGGAGACCCAGTACTTC. Protein product: CASSLLMARGLETQYF.

This sequence joins TRBV7-2 and TRBJ2-7; 8 nucleotides align to TRBD2. The DNA end is a closer match to TRBJ2-1, so the J assignment may be wrong. CDR1 and CDR2 (germline): SGHTA, FQGNSA. CDR3 length: 13 residues. CDR3 protein: CASSLGAGGEQFF. CDR3 bases: TGTGCCAGCAGCTTAGGGGCGGGGGGTGAGCAGTTCTTC.

Remarks on this clonotype: Given a much more abundant clone one base away, this may be a read error. The chain carries TRBV10-3 and TRBJ1-1; the D is unclear. Per the germline V gene, CDR1 is ENHRY and CDR2 is SYGVKD. The CDR3 has 13 amino acids. CDR3 sequence reads: CAIGPQGGTEAVF. CDR3 coding DNA: TGTGCCATCGGTCCCCAAGGTGGCACTGAAGCTGTCTTT.

This clonotype has ten or more counts. V and J are TRBV6-1 and TRBJ2-1, with D perhaps assigned TRBD1 or TRBD2 (5 bases each). The J call is in doubt because the DNA end fits TRBJ2-7 better. This CDR3 is built from 11 residues. Germline-derived CDR1 and CDR2 are MNHNS and SASEGT. CDR3 bases: TGTGCCAGCAGTCCCAAGAGGGGGCAGTACTTC. Translating gives CASSPKRGQYF.